A single sample is the source of the 18 T cell receptor beta chains below, sequenced in a study of T cell responses to AZD1222 COVID-19 vaccine. The protocol was immunoSEQ multiplex PCR, while the TCRdb copy is restricted to in-frame clones and leaves out a portion. The sample consists of roughly 81,000 clones, roughly 85% of them appearing once. The sequences come from peripheral blood, collected on day 0 of AZD1222 vaccination. These receptors were obtained from an adult in good health.

The V gene is TRBV5-1, the J gene TRBJ2-7; TRBD2 matches 7 bases. V trimming: 0 bases; J trimming: 4 bases; junction bases outside the gene matches: 10. CDR1 and CDR2 from the germline V gene are SGHRS and YFSETQ. The CDR3 extends over 16 amino acids. CDR3 sequence: CASSLARDYSMYEQYF. CDR3 bases: TGCGCCAGCAGCTTGGCCCGGGACTATAGTATGTACGAGCAGTACTTC.

V is TRBV7-3 and J is TRBJ2-1, with 9 bases identical to TRBD1. Germline CDR1 SGHTA, CDR2 FQGTGA. Trimming took 5 bases from V and 0 from J; bases not matched to a gene: 5. The CDR3 is 16 residues long. The CDR3 protein is CASSSGTGSSYNEQFF. The CDR3 DNA reads TGTGCCAGCAGCAGCGGGACAGGGAGCTCCTACAATGAGCAGTTCTTC. Drawing the rest from reference TRBV7-3 and TRBJ2-1, the complete variable domain is GAGVSQTPSNKVTEKGKYVELRCDPISGHTALYWYRQSLGQGPEFLIYFQGTGAADDSGLPNDRFFAVRPEGSVSTLKIQRTERGDSAVYLCASSSGTGSSYNEQFFGPGTRLTVL.

This chain connects TRBV6-1 to TRBJ2-7; D is perhaps TRBD1 (6 bases). CDR1 and CDR2 from the germline V gene are MNHNS and SASEGT. V was cut by 1 base and J by 0 bases, with 10 bases left in between. The length of the CDR3 is 15 residues. CDR3 protein: CASSEGQGLSYEQYF. Written as DNA, the CDR3 is TGTGCCAGCAGTGAAGGTCAGGGGCTCTCCTACGAGCAGTACTTC.

The chain joins TRBV7-6 to TRBJ1-1; D ambiguous. V was trimmed by 4 bases and J by 4 bases, leaving 16 bases between them. This CDR3 comprises 15 residues. Germline V CDR1 and CDR2: SGHVS, FNYEAQ. The CDR3 region is CASSSPTQGSTEAFF. The CDR3 DNA reads as TGTGCCAGCAGCTCTCCAACTCAAGGAAGCACTGAAGCTTTCTTT. The full variable domain, in which reference TRBV7-6 and TRBJ1-1 provide the parts outside the CDR3, is GAGVSQSPRYKVTKRGQDVALRCDPISGHVSLYWYRQALGQGPEFLTYFNYEAQQDKSGLPNDRFSAERPEGSISTLTIQRTEQRDSAMYRCASSSPTQGSTEAFFGQGTRLTVV.

The chain couples TRBV5-6 to TRBJ1-2; unclear D gene. The length of the CDR3 is 15 residues. Trimming cost V 1 base and J 0 bases, with 10 bases left between them. Per germline, CDR1 SGHDT and CDR2 YYEEEE. The DNA of the CDR3 is TGTGCCAGCAGCTTGTCGTCAGCTACTAACTATGGCTACACCTTC. This gives the protein CASSLSSATNYGYTF.

The V call is TRBV25-1, the J call TRBJ2-6; no definite D call. The CDR3 totals 14 residues. V was clipped by 11 bases and J by 0 bases, with 11 bases between them. The germline CDR1 and CDR2 sequences are MGHDK and SYGVNS. The CDR3 DNA sequence: TGTGCCGTTGACACCCGCTCTGGGGCCAACGTCCTGACTTTC. The encoded protein is CAVDTRSGANVLTF.

The chain uses TRBV15 and TRBJ2-3; D ambiguous. Germline lookup yields CDR1 LNHNV and CDR2 YYDKDF (reference sequence). Deletions cut 0 bases from V and 0 bases from J, with 4 bases between. CDR3 length equals 14 residues. The CDR3 region is CATSRDASTDTQYF. The CDR3 coding sequence is TGTGCCACCAGCAGAGATGCTAGCACAGATACGCAGTATTTT. The full variable domain, its missing parts supplied by reference TRBV15 and TRBJ2-3, is DAMVIQNPRYQVTQFGKPVTLSCSQTLNHNVMYWYQQKSSQAPKLLFHYYDKDFNNEADTPDNFQSRRPNTSFCFLDIRSPGLGDTAMYLCATSRDASTDTQYFGPGTRLTVL.

This chain joins TRBV7-2 and TRBJ2-1; D could derive from TRBD1 or TRBD2 (6 bases each). This CDR3 has 17 residues. CDR1 and CDR2 from the germline V gene are SGHTA and FQGNSA. V lost 2 bases and J 6 bases, leaving 20 bases between the germline ends. CDR3 sequence: CASSLQLAGGGTNEQFF. The CDR3 DNA reads TGTGCCAGCAGCTTACAACTAGCAGGAGGGGGGACCAATGAGCAGTTCTTC.

The J gene is TRBJ1-2, the V gene TRBV18, with a weak D call TRBD1 (5 bases). This CDR3 is built from 15 residues. CDR1 is KGHSH, CDR2 LQKENI, per germline. V dropped 3 bases and J dropped 0 bases, with 11 bases sitting between them. The CDR3: CASSPRQYSNYGYTF. CDR3 coding DNA: TGTGCCAGCTCACCTCGACAGTATTCTAACTATGGCTACACCTTC. Drawing the rest from reference TRBV18 and TRBJ1-2, the complete variable domain is NAGVMQNPRHLVRRRGQEARLRCSPMKGHSHVYWYRQLPEEGLKFMVYLQKENIIDESGMPKERFSAEFPKEGPSILRIQQVVRGDSAAYFCASSPRQYSNYGYTFGSGTRLTVV.

This chain links TRBV5-1 with TRBJ2-1, with 10 bases matching TRBD2. The CDR3 is made up of 15 amino acids. Per the germline V gene, CDR1 is SGHRS and CDR2 is YFSETQ. V shed 1 base, J shed 6 bases, and the junction held 4 bases outside the gene matches. The CDR3: CASSLMGLARNEQFF. CDR3 in DNA: TGCGCCAGCAGCTTGATGGGACTAGCGCGCAATGAGCAGTTCTTC.

By sample fraction, this clone is medium-sized. This sequence joins TRBV7-9 and TRBJ2-1; 7 bases are shared with TRBD2. Germline V CDR1 and CDR2: SEHNR, FQNEAQ (reference sequence). J gave up 3 bases and V 2 bases, and 7 bases lay outside the gene matches. The length of the CDR3 is 16 residues. The CDR3 reads CASSLIPSGFYNEQFF. The CDR3 DNA is TGTGCCAGCAGCTTAATACCTAGCGGCTTCTACAATGAGCAGTTCTTC.

The chain links TRBV11-3 to TRBJ1-3; D unresolved. V was clipped by 0 bases and J by 1 base, with 7 bases between them. CDR1 is SGHNT, CDR2 YENEEA, per germline. This CDR3 region has 15 residues. CDR3 sequence reads: CASSLDGASGNTIYF. CDR3 coding DNA: TGTGCCAGCAGCTTAGATGGAGCGTCTGGAAACACCATATATTTT.

The chain is built from TRBV11-2 and TRBJ2-7; D perhaps matches TRBD1 (6 bases). The CDR3 consists of 14 residues. V was cut by 4 bases and J by 7 bases, with 17 bases left in between. Looked up from germline, CDR1 is SGHAT and CDR2 is FQNNGV. The CDR3 coding sequence is TGTGCCAGCAGCTCCCAGGGGCCTACGCGGGAGCAGTACTTC. It is translated as CASSSQGPTREQYF. Using reference TRBV11-2 and TRBJ2-7 for the parts outside the CDR3, the full variable domain is EAGVAQSPRYKIIEKRQSVAFWCNPISGHATLYWYQQILGQGPKLLIQFQNNGVVDDSQLPKDRFSAERLKGVDSTLKIQPAKLEDSAVYLCASSSQGPTREQYFGPGTRLTVT.

J is TRBJ1-2 and V is TRBV28; D not resolved. Looked up from germline, CDR1 is MDHEN and CDR2 is SYDVKM. The CDR3 has 14 amino acids. V lost 2 bases, J lost 4 bases, and 11 bases lay in between. The chain's CDR3 is CASSLQTTSYGYTF. In DNA form, the CDR3 reads TGTGCCAGCAGTTTACAGACGACCAGCTATGGCTACACCTTC.

The V and J genes are TRBV28 and TRBJ1-4, with 9 bases that match TRBD1. From germline, CDR1 is MDHEN and CDR2 SYDVKM. The CDR3 runs 17 residues. V shed 4 bases and J 9 bases; nucleotides not matched to a gene: 15. CDR3 sequence (DNA): TGTGCCAGCAGTTCGCTCACCCCGACAGGGGGTTTGAAAAAACTGTTTTTT. Translating it yields CASSSLTPTGGLKKLFF.

This clone appeared a single time. The chain recombines TRBV21-1 with TRBJ2-5; TRBD1, the table's D call, lacks a check against the DNA. TRBV21-1 is marked as a pseudogene. The CDR3 is made up of 15 amino acids. The chain's CDR3 is CASSKPTGSAETQYF. CDR3 sequence (DNA): TGTGCCAGCAGCAAGCCGACAGGTTCGGCGGAGACCCAGTACTTC.

The chain couples TRBV7-6 to TRBJ1-2, with D unclear. The germline gives CDR1 SGHVS, CDR2 FNYEAQ. CDR3 length: 12 amino acids. Trimming pared 2 bases from V and 6 bases from J, leaving 7 bases between. CDR3 sequence (DNA): TGTGCCAGCAGCTTAATGGGCGATGGCTACACCTTC. It codes for CASSLMGDGYTF.

The gene calls are TRBV3-1 (or the pseudogene TRBV3-2) and TRBJ2-6, with a weak D call TRBD2 (5 bases). V lost 2 bases and J lost 2, with 13 bases in between. The germline V gene has CDR1 LGHDT and CDR2 YNNKEL (reference sequence). The CDR3 spans 17 residues. CDR3: CASSQFGPGTGANVLTF. The CDR3 nucleotides are TGTGCCAGCAGCCAATTCGGCCCGGGGACTGGGGCCAACGTCCTGACTTTC.